This T cell receptor (beta chain) appears in the sequencing data of a study of blood T cell repertoires in COVID-19. Background on the study: Nucleic acid was either cDNA or gDNA, and it came from T cells, B-cell-depleted T cells, or PBMCs.

Between the trimmed V and J ends, which lost 2 bases and 1 base, there was a span of 9 bases. The CDR3 has 14 amino acids. Germline lookup yields CDR1 MNHEY and CDR2 SVGEGT. Sequenced by immunoSEQ multiplex PCR; TCRdb stores in-frame clones only, minus some. The sample includes fewer than 600,000 clones, roughly 90% of them seen just once. The recovered donors of Cohort 3 showed two negative PCRs, clearance, or symptom resolution. The table lists this clone with a few counts. The gene calls are TRBV6-2 or TRBV6-3 and TRBJ2-7; TRBD1 might be the D (5 bases). Sequencing was performed on PBMCs or T cells enriched from blood (not recorded which). The clonotype originates from a woman aged 40 to 50 who had recovered from COVID-19. CDR3 DNA sequence: TGTGCCAGCAGTTACCCGACAGCTTCCTACGAGCAGTACTTC. It is translated as CASSYPTASYEQYF.